The clone carrying this TCR beta chain was recorded only once. Other DNA variants within this sample encode the same CDR3. This entry is derived from a study of shared clonotypes between healthy human individuals. This CDR3 spans 12 amino acids. Germline values: CDR1 SGHRS, CDR2 YFSETQ. Trimming pared 2 bases from V and 5 bases from J, leaving 7 bases between. Assay used: immunoSEQ multiplex PCR; TCRdb lists only in-frame clones, some missing. This table holds 2 million or so clones, roughly 94% found once. This clonotype originated in a man aged 18-30 years in good health. Sequencing was done on a sample of naive CD4+ T cells sorted from blood. Subset meaning: CD45RA+ positively selected. This rearrangement joins TRBV5-1 to TRBJ1-1, with D unclear. CDR3 in DNA: TGCGCCAGCAGCTTCACGGGGACTGAAGCTTTCTTT. It codes for CASSFTGTEAFF.